Following are 22 T cell receptor beta chains from one sample sequenced in a study of blood T cells in healthy people across ages. Primers used in a second PCR of roughly 7 to 12 cycles were a sample-barcoded 5' primer and a J-beta primer mix. TCRdb processed the 5' RACE reads anew with MiXCR; each CDR3 protein has one entry. The table shows about 580,000 distinct CDR3 sequences, with around 48% occurring only once. Material for sequencing was blood. The receptor set was obtained from a man older than 75 in good health.

This clonotype was seen repeatedly, ten times or more. The J gene is TRBJ1-5, the V gene TRBV10-3; D gene ambiguous. The V gene lost 0 bases and the J gene lost 7 bases, with 13 bases spanning the gap. CDR3 length equals 15 residues. CDR1 is ENHRY and CDR2 is SYGVKD in the germline V gene. CDR3 bases: TGTGCCATCAGTGAGTCGATGGGAGGAGGACAGCCCCAGCATTTT. Translation: CAISESMGGGQPQHF.

This sequence joins TRBV20-1 and TRBJ2-5, with TRBD2 matching over 11 bases. Trimming cost V 3 bases and J 3 bases; bases outside gene matches: 9. Germline V lookup: CDR1 DFQATT, CDR2 SNEGSKA (reference sequence). The CDR3 has 16 residues. The CDR3 DNA follows: TGCAGTGCTAGGGGGCTAGCGGGAGGCCACAAAGAGACCCAGTACTTC. Translation: CSARGLAGGHKETQYF.

Note on this clonotype: The junction differs from germline at one of its ends, possibly a read error. The rearrangement uses TRBV20-1 and TRBJ2-1; D unresolved. Looked up from germline, CDR1 is DFQATT and CDR2 is SNEGSKA (reference sequence). The CDR3 runs to 12 residues. CDR3 nucleotide sequence: TGCAGTGCCCCTCGCCCCATAAATGGGCAGTTCTTC. Its protein is CSAPRPINGQFF.

For this clonotype: This sequence may be a read error, since a much larger clone differs from it by one base. V gene TRBV7-9 combines with J gene TRBJ2-7, with a possible D match to TRBD2 (5 bases). The germline gives CDR1 SEHNR, CDR2 FQNEAQ (reference sequence). CDR3 length: 12 residues. CDR3 in DNA: TGTTCCAGCAGCTCGCTAGCTCACGAGCAGTACTTC. Amino acid sequence: CSSSSLAHEQYF.

This clonotype appeared a few times. This sequence joins TRBV10-2 and TRBJ2-1, with D perhaps TRBD1 (5 bases). Germline-derived CDR1 and CDR2 are WSHSY and SAAADI. CDR3 length: 15 amino acids. Trimming shortened V by 10 bases and J by 8 bases, and 24 bases separated the two germline ends. The CDR3 DNA reads as TGCGCCACCTCTGGACGGACACTCCTGGTGGATGAGCAGTTCTTC. Its translation is CATSGRTLLVDEQFF.

The chain has TRBV6-5 and TRBJ2-3; tentatively, D is TRBD2 (5 bases). Trimming stripped 4 bases from V and 2 bases from J, with 7 bases between. This CDR3 is built from 13 residues. Germline loops: CDR1 MNHEY, CDR2 SVGAGI. CDR3 in DNA: TGTGCCAGCAGTTCTCTAGCCACAGATACGCAGTATTTT. Residues: CASSSLATDTQYF.

The rearrangement joins TRBV9 to TRBJ2-1, with D uncertain. The germline CDR1 and CDR2 sequences are SGDLS and YYNGEE. V was clipped by 0 bases and J by 7 bases, with 8 bases between them. The CDR3 is 13 residues long. CDR3 amino acids: CASSVVGRNEQFF. The CDR3 coding sequence is TGTGCCAGCAGCGTAGTCGGACGAAATGAGCAGTTCTTC.

In DNA form, the CDR3 reads TGCAGTGCTAGGGACCGGGGAGCCCCCATGGACACGCAGTATTTT. Its translation is CSARDRGAPMDTQYF. The V and J genes are TRBV20-1 and TRBJ2-3; tentatively, D is TRBD2 (5 bases). The V end lost 3 bases, the J end lost 9 bases, and 22 bases lay between the germline ends. Germline values: CDR1 DFQATT, CDR2 SNEGSKA (reference sequence). The CDR3 is made up of 15 amino acids.

Ten or more counts support this clonotype. The V call is TRBV6-6, the J call TRBJ1-5; the D is unclear. V was shortened by 5 bases and J by 1 base, with 12 bases between the two germline ends. Germline CDR1 is MNHNY and CDR2 is SVGAGI (reference sequence). The CDR3 covers 15 residues. The CDR3 spells CASSGQSLSNQPQHF. For the CDR3, the DNA is TGTGCCAGCAGTGGGCAGTCCTTGAGCAATCAGCCCCAGCATTTT.

In this sample, this clonotype turned up a few times. This sequence joins TRBV7-2 and TRBJ2-3; D gene ambiguous. With 4 bases removed from V and 2 bases from J, the gap between germline ends came to 7 bases. This CDR3 is 13 amino acids long. The V gene's germline CDR1 is SGHTA and CDR2 FQGNSA. The CDR3 loop is CASSSGPTDTQYF. The DNA of the CDR3 is TGTGCCAGCAGCTCTGGACCCACAGATACGCAGTATTTT.

V and J are TRBV5-5 and TRBJ2-5; no clear D. From germline, CDR1 is SGHKS and CDR2 YYEKEE (reference sequence). The length of the CDR3 is 15 residues. Trimming stripped 1 base from V and 1 base from J, with 11 bases between. Written as DNA, the CDR3 is TGTGCCAGCAGCTTGAACCCGGGCCCCCAAGAGACCCAGTACTTC. Protein sequence: CASSLNPGPQETQYF.

The chain has TRBV27 and TRBJ2-1; possible D gene TRBD1, 8 bases. Germline V gene sequence: CDR1 MNHEY, CDR2 SMNVEV (reference sequence). Trimming took off 5 bases at V and 8 bases at J, with 22 bases between the two ends. The CDR3 sequence is 16 residues long. The CDR3 protein is CASSTGGRARRDEQFF. DNA for the CDR3: TGTGCCAGCAGTACAGGGGGGAGGGCAAGACGGGATGAGCAGTTCTTC.

The chain recombines TRBV28 with TRBJ2-7, with D unresolved. The CDR3 is 15 residues long. CDR1 and CDR2 from the germline V gene are MDHEN and SYDVKM. Trimming pared 3 bases from V and 0 bases from J, leaving 12 bases between. The CDR3 nucleotides read TGTGCCAGCAGTTTGCGGCTTCGAAGCTCCTACGAGCAGTACTTC. Protein product: CASSLRLRSSYEQYF.

This clonotype is a singleton in its sample. The chain employs TRBV6-2 or TRBV6-3 and TRBJ2-7; the match to TRBD1 covers 9 bases. Germline trimming cut 6 bases from V and 2 bases from J; bases unmatched to any gene: 11. In germline, CDR1 is MNHEY, CDR2 SVGEGT. The CDR3 consists of 16 residues. CDR3 sequence (DNA): TGTGCCAGCAGACCTACCGGGACAGGGATTGCCTACGAGCAGTACTTC. It is translated as CASRPTGTGIAYEQYF.

J is TRBJ2-7 and V is TRBV5-1; 13 nucleotides agree with TRBD2. Trimming took 2 bases from V and 9 from J; bases not matched to a gene: 11. This CDR3 is 16 amino acids long. Per the germline V gene, CDR1 is SGHRS and CDR2 is YFSETQ. The CDR3 nucleotides are TGCGCCAGCAGCTTCGGGGAACGACTAGCGGGGGGAGGGCAGTACTTC. This sequence encodes CASSFGERLAGGGQYF.

The chain carries TRBV3-1 and TRBJ2-1; 13 bases align to TRBD2. CDR3 length: 18 residues. Germline V gene sequence: CDR1 LGHDT, CDR2 YNNKEL (reference sequence). The V segment lost 7 bases and the J segment 3 bases; nucleotides outside the gene matches: 12. The CDR3 DNA is TGTGCCAGCATCTTAGGACTAGCGGGAGAACAAATCTACAATGAGCAGTTCTTC. Amino acid sequence: CASILGLAGEQIYNEQFF.

The chain is built from TRBV13 and TRBJ2-3; 10 nucleotides match TRBD2. J was trimmed by 4 bases and V by 5 bases; bases with no gene match: 6. Per the germline V gene, CDR1 is PRHDT and CDR2 is FYEKMQ (reference sequence). CDR3 size: 15 residues. Here the CDR3 reads CASSHPGLASDTQYF. As DNA, the CDR3 is TGTGCCAGCAGCCATCCGGGACTAGCGTCAGATACGCAGTATTTT. The variable domain in full, completed from reference TRBV13 and TRBJ2-3, reads AAGVIQSPRHLIKEKRETATLKCYPIPRHDTVYWYQQGPGQDPQFLISFYEKMQSDKGSIPDRFSAQQFSDYHSELNMSSLELGDSALYFCASSHPGLASDTQYFGPGTRLTVL.

The V gene is TRBV6-2 or TRBV6-3, the J gene TRBJ1-5, with D perhaps TRBD1 (6 bases). There are 14 residues in the CDR3. Germline assignment: CDR1 MNHEY and CDR2 SVGEGT. The V end lost 4 bases, the J end lost 6 bases, and 13 bases lay between the germline ends. The CDR3 loop reads CASSFNRVSQPQHF. In DNA form, the CDR3 reads TGTGCCAGCAGTTTCAACAGGGTTTCTCAGCCCCAGCATTTT.

The gene calls are TRBV2 and TRBJ2-1, with 7 nucleotides matching TRBD1. Germline-derived CDR1 and CDR2 are SNHLY and FYNNEI. V shed 10 bases, J shed 4 bases, and the junction held 13 bases outside the gene matches. CDR3 length equals 15 residues. In DNA, the CDR3 is TGTGCCAACAGCGACTACAGGGGACGGTACAATGAGCAGTTCTTC. Protein product: CANSDYRGRYNEQFF.

This chain uses TRBV2 with TRBJ2-2; D is unresolved. CDR1 SNHLY and CDR2 FYNNEI come from the germline V gene. V was shortened by 4 bases and J by 7 bases, with 16 bases between the two germline ends. CDR3 length equals 15 residues. The CDR3 sequence is CASSVGGSLGGELFF. The CDR3 DNA reads as TGTGCCAGCAGTGTGGGTGGCAGCCTTGGCGGGGAGCTGTTTTTT.

The chain is built from TRBV20-1 and TRBJ1-6; D remains ambiguous. V lost 0 bases and J 3 bases, leaving 15 bases between the germline ends. CDR1 DFQATT and CDR2 SNEGSKA come from the germline V gene (reference sequence). There are 17 residues in the CDR3. CDR3 sequence: CSARDSSRQDYNSPLHF. The CDR3 nucleotides are TGCAGTGCTAGAGATTCGAGCCGCCAGGACTATAATTCACCCCTCCACTTT.

This clonotype has ten or more counts. This sequence joins TRBV6-6 and TRBJ2-6, with D maybe TRBD1 (6 bases). CDR3 size: 15 residues. V was shortened by 6 bases and J by 3 bases, with 12 bases between the two germline ends. The germline gives CDR1 MNHNY, CDR2 SVGAGI (reference sequence). CDR3 sequence (DNA): TGTGCCAGCAGCTCCAGGGGAATTGGGGCCAACGTCCTGACTTTC. Protein sequence: CASSSRGIGANVLTF.